These 27 T cell receptor beta chains were sequenced from one sample in a study of cytomegalovirus exposure and HLA in healthy donors (dated by TCRdb to about 2017). Receptor amplification or capture employed the immunoSEQ multiplex PCR assay. The multiplex PCR relied on a mix of 60 forward primers for TCR Vbeta segments and 13 reverse primers for TCR Jbeta segments. TCRdb obtained this table from immuneACCESS and retained in-frame rearrangements with V and J assigned. These tables miss some clones; where compared with another copy, unresolved V genes account for less than half of the shortfall, and the remainder is unexplained. This sample has over 150,000 clones in its table, and 68% of those were observed once. The top ten constitute just under 4.5% of the sample. Material for sequencing was PBMCs. These receptors came from a woman under 30 in good health and CMV-seropositive.

This chain uses TRBV11-2 with TRBJ2-1; tentatively, D is TRBD1 (6 bases). CDR1 is SGHAT, CDR2 FQNNGV, per germline. CDR3 length: 11 residues. Trimming removed 8 bases at V and 7 bases at J, with 9 bases between. For the CDR3, the DNA is TGTGCCAGCGGGGGCTCGAATGAGCAGTTCTTC. Its translation: CASGGSNEQFF.

V usage is TRBV6-1 and J usage is TRBJ1-6, with D perhaps matching TRBD1 (6 bases). V shed 6 bases and J shed 11 bases, with 11 bases lying between them. The CDR3 runs to 12 residues. Germline assignment: CDR1 MNHNS and CDR2 SASEGT. CDR3 nucleotide sequence: TGTGCCAGCAGCGCCGGGACAACACCCCTCCACTTT. Translating gives CASSAGTTPLHF.

The V call is TRBV4-2, the J call TRBJ1-1; D possibly corresponds to TRBD1 (5 bases). Looked up from germline, CDR1 is LGHNA and CDR2 is YNFKEQ. The CDR3 runs 13 residues. V shed 4 bases and J shed 3 bases, with 9 bases lying between them. CDR3 DNA: TGTGCCAGCAGCCCAGCAGGGTACACTGAAGCTTTCTTT. As protein: CASSPAGYTEAFF.

This clone was observed a single time. The chain couples TRBV5-1 to TRBJ2-5; TRBD1 matches 7 bases. TRBJ2-7 explains the end of the DNA better; the J call may be wrong. CDR1 is SGHRS, CDR2 YFSETQ, per germline. The CDR3 is 18 amino acids. The CDR3: CASSLAAVTGASSYEQYF. The CDR3 region has the DNA TGCGCCAGCAGCTTGGCCGCAGTAACAGGGGCTAGCTCCTACGAGCAGTACTTC.

The J gene is TRBJ1-2, the V gene TRBV4-3; no clear D gene. Between the trimmed V and J ends, which lost 0 bases and 5 bases, there was a span of 10 bases. CDR1 LGHNA and CDR2 YSLEER come from the germline V gene. CDR3 length: 14 residues. CDR3 region: CASSQDLQIYGYTF. The CDR3 bases are TGCGCCAGCAGCCAAGATTTACAGATTTATGGCTACACCTTC.

The V call is TRBV27, the J call TRBJ2-3; maybe TRBD2 (6 bases). Germline CDR1 and CDR2: MNHEY and SMNVEV (reference sequence). The V end was cut by 1 base, the J end by 2 bases, with 10 bases between. This CDR3 has 15 residues. CDR3 coding DNA: TGTGCCAGCAGTTTATGGGGGACTGCCACAGATACGCAGTATTTT. It yields the protein CASSLWGTATDTQYF.

The genes are TRBV2 and TRBJ2-1; 10 nucleotides agree with TRBD2. The CDR3 runs 20 residues. Looked up from germline, CDR1 is SNHLY and CDR2 is FYNNEI. The ends lost 2 bases at V and 3 bases at J; junction bases unmatched: 16. The CDR3 nucleotides read TGTGCCAGCAGTGAAAACCAAGGCGGACTAGCGGAGACGTTCTACAATGAGCAGTTCTTC. Its protein product is CASSENQGGLAETFYNEQFF.

The chain recombines TRBV5-8 with TRBJ1-1; D unresolved. The V end lost 4 bases, the J end lost 8 bases, and 3 bases lay between the germline ends. Germline V gives CDR1 SGHTS, CDR2 YDEGEE. This CDR3 is 9 amino acids long. CDR3 DNA: TGTGCCAGCAGCCCGGAAGCTTTCTTT. Translation gives CASSPEAFF. The whole variable domain, filled in from reference TRBV5-8 and TRBJ1-1, reads EAGVTQSPTHLIKTRGQQATLRCSPISGHTSVYWYQQALGLGLQFLLWYDEGEERNRGNFPPRFSGRQFPNYSSELNVNALELEDSALYLCASSPEAFFGQGTRLTVV.

The chain has TRBV6-6 and TRBJ1-3; D gene unclear. The CDR3 spans 14 residues. Germline V gives CDR1 MNHNY, CDR2 SVGAGI (reference sequence). V dropped 5 bases and J dropped 6 bases, with 14 bases sitting between them. The CDR3 region has the DNA TGTGCCAGCAGTGCACAGAAAAACCTAAACACCATATATTTT. Translating it yields CASSAQKNLNTIYF.

The chain employs TRBV18 and TRBJ2-5, with a tentative D call TRBD2 (6 bases). This CDR3 contains 12 residues. CDR1 KGHSH and CDR2 LQKENI come from the germline V gene. Trimming removed 3 bases at V and 4 bases at J, with 6 bases between. This CDR3 reads CASSPGGETQYF. DNA of the CDR3: TGTGCCAGCTCACCGGGGGGAGAGACCCAGTACTTC.

The rearrangement uses TRBV30 and TRBJ1-2; D perhaps matches TRBD1 (5 bases). Germline CDR1 reads GTSNPN; CDR2 reads SVGIG (reference sequence). V was pared by 0 bases and J by 7 bases, with 15 bases between. The CDR3 has 14 amino acids. CDR3 amino acids: CAWSVIQGGVGYTF. The CDR3 DNA follows: TGTGCCTGGAGTGTAATTCAGGGAGGGGTTGGCTACACCTTC. Full variable domain (rest looked up from reference TRBV30 and TRBJ1-2): SQTIHQWPATLVQPVGSPLSLECTVEGTSNPNLYWYRQAAGRGLQLLFYSVGIGQISSEVPQNLSASRPQDRQFILSSKKLLLSDSGFYLCAWSVIQGGVGYTFGSGTRLTVV.

The V and J genes are TRBV7-8 and TRBJ1-5; unclear D gene. V was trimmed by 4 bases and J by 2 bases, leaving 15 bases between them. The length of the CDR3 is 16 residues. Germline V gene lookup returns CDR1 SGHVS and CDR2 FQNEAQ. CDR3 in DNA: TGTGCCAGCAGCTCCCGTGGGTTGAGGGGCAATCAGCCCCAGCATTTT. Its protein product is CASSSRGLRGNQPQHF.

This clone came up a few times. This chain joins TRBV5-4 and TRBJ1-1, with D maybe TRBD1 (5 bases). The germline V gene has CDR1 SGHNT and CDR2 YYREEE (reference sequence). This CDR3 comprises 13 residues. V was shortened by 4 bases and J by 2 bases, with 9 bases between the two germline ends. The CDR3 sequence is CASSLQGNTEAFF. In DNA, the CDR3 is TGTGCCAGCAGCCTCCAGGGTAACACTGAAGCTTTCTTT.

The chain links TRBV10-3 to TRBJ2-3; 13 nucleotides line up with TRBD2. V shed 1 base, J shed 2 bases, and the junction held 15 bases outside the gene matches. This CDR3 spans 21 amino acids. Germline V gives CDR1 ENHRY, CDR2 SYGVKD. CDR3 DNA sequence: TGTGCCATCAGTGAGTTCCGGAGACCGGGACTAGCGGGGTTAAACACAGATACGCAGTATTTT. Encoded protein: CAISEFRRPGLAGLNTDTQYF.

The V call is TRBV6-1, the J call TRBJ1-1; no definite D call. The CDR3 covers 12 residues. CDR1 MNHNS and CDR2 SASEGT come from the germline V gene. V was cut by 5 bases and J by 1 base, with 5 bases left in between. This chain's CDR3 is CASSPGNTEAFF. Written as DNA, the CDR3 is TGTGCCAGCAGTCCGGGGAACACTGAAGCTTTCTTT.

The chain recombines TRBV18 with TRBJ1-2; D uncertain. V dropped 3 bases and J dropped 0 bases, with 14 bases sitting between them. Germline assignment: CDR1 KGHSH and CDR2 LQKENI. The CDR3 contains 16 residues. Written as DNA, the CDR3 is TGTGCCAGCTCACCCCCATGGACTGAAGCTAACTATGGCTACACCTTC. Translating gives CASSPPWTEANYGYTF.

This clone was observed a handful of times. The chain carries TRBV4-3 and TRBJ2-5; D gene ambiguous. The CDR3 sequence is 13 residues long. V dropped 4 bases and J dropped 1 base, with 7 bases sitting between them. The germline V gene encodes CDR1 LGHNA and CDR2 YSLEER. The CDR3 here is CASSPVIQETQYF. The CDR3 DNA reads TGCGCCAGCAGCCCGGTTATCCAAGAGACCCAGTACTTC.

The chain has TRBV27 and TRBJ2-5; TRBD1 is a possible D gene (6 bases). Germline V gene data show CDR1 as MNHEY and CDR2 as SMNVEV (reference sequence). V lost 4 bases to trimming and J lost 4 bases, with 13 bases between them. CDR3 size: 14 residues. The CDR3 spells CASSSSGDRETQYF. DNA for the CDR3: TGTGCCAGCAGTTCCTCAGGGGATCGAGAGACCCAGTACTTC.

V gene TRBV28 combines with J gene TRBJ2-3; a possible D gene is TRBD2 (5 bases). Germline V gene data show CDR1 as MDHEN and CDR2 as SYDVKM. Trimming removed 2 bases from V and 5 bases from J, with 20 bases in between. CDR3 length equals 17 residues. CDR3 nucleotides: TGTGCCAGCAGTTTAACGTCTGGTCGGGAAAAGCGAGATACGCAGTATTTT. As protein: CASSLTSGREKRDTQYF.

The chain combines TRBV30 with TRBJ1-5; no clear D. The length of the CDR3 is 13 residues. Germline-derived CDR1 and CDR2 are GTSNPN and SVGIG (reference sequence). The V end was cut by 2 bases, the J end by 5 bases, with 10 bases between. The CDR3: CAWSLTDDQPQHF. The CDR3 DNA sequence: TGTGCCTGGAGTTTAACAGACGATCAGCCCCAGCATTTT.

In this sample, this clone turned up a few times. V is TRBV11-2 and J is TRBJ1-1; TRBD1 aligns across 7 bases. Losses at the gene ends were 1 base for V and 4 bases for J; bases not matched to a gene: 0. Germline CDR1 SGHAT, CDR2 FQNNGV. The CDR3 has 13 residues. The CDR3: CASSLAGGTEAFF. Written as DNA, the CDR3 is TGTGCCAGCAGCTTAGCAGGGGGCACTGAAGCTTTCTTT.

This clone was detected only a few times. This sequence joins TRBV19 and TRBJ1-5, with 7 positions matching TRBD1. CDR3 length: 15 residues. Trimming cost V 3 bases and J 3 bases; bases outside gene matches: 5. CDR1 LNHDA and CDR2 SQIVND come from the germline V gene (reference sequence). CDR3 nucleotide sequence: TGTGCCAGTAGTATTATGGACAGGACCAATCAGCCCCAGCATTTT. Translation gives CASSIMDRTNQPQHF.

This sequence joins TRBV28 and TRBJ2-7; D remains unclear. Germline CDR1 MDHEN, CDR2 SYDVKM. V dropped 4 bases and J dropped 7 bases, with 8 bases sitting between them. The CDR3 spans 11 residues. The CDR3 loop is CASSWSEEQYF. The CDR3, as DNA: TGTGCCAGCAGTTGGAGCGAGGAGCAGTACTTC.

The chain joins TRBV29-1 to TRBJ1-1, with 8 bases lining up with TRBD1. The CDR3 has 12 amino acids. The V segment lost 7 bases and the J segment 6 bases; nucleotides outside the gene matches: 7. Germline CDR1 is SQVTM and CDR2 is ANQGSEA. The CDR3 reads CSAFRGPPEAFF. For the CDR3, the DNA is TGCAGCGCATTCAGGGGGCCCCCTGAAGCTTTCTTT.

This clone was observed a single time. Mismatch with germline at one junction end may stem from a read error. The chain carries TRBV5-1 and TRBJ1-2; TRBD1 matches at 7 bases. The germline gives CDR1 SGHRS, CDR2 YFSETQ. The CDR3 is 12 residues long. This CDR3 reads CASSIQGNGYTF. The CDR3 nucleotides read TGCGCCAGCAGCATACAGGGGAATGGCTATACCTTC.

The chain uses TRBV9 and TRBJ2-7; 12 bases match TRBD2. The CDR3 loop spans 14 amino acids. Germline V gives CDR1 SGDLS, CDR2 YYNGEE. The trim removed 3 bases at V and 5 bases at J, leaving 3 bases unmatched. As DNA, the CDR3 is TGTGCCAGCAGCGCTAGCGGGAGGGCCGACGAGCAGTACTTC. This gives the protein CASSASGRADEQYF.

This clone was picked up a small number of times. This sequence joins TRBV30 and TRBJ1-5; D not resolved. CDR3 length: 13 amino acids. The germline V gene has CDR1 GTSNPN and CDR2 SVGIG (reference sequence). V lost 0 bases and J 4 bases, leaving 7 bases between the germline ends. The CDR3 sequence is CAWSVQNNQPQHF. Written as DNA, the CDR3 is TGTGCCTGGAGTGTACAGAATAATCAGCCCCAGCATTTT.